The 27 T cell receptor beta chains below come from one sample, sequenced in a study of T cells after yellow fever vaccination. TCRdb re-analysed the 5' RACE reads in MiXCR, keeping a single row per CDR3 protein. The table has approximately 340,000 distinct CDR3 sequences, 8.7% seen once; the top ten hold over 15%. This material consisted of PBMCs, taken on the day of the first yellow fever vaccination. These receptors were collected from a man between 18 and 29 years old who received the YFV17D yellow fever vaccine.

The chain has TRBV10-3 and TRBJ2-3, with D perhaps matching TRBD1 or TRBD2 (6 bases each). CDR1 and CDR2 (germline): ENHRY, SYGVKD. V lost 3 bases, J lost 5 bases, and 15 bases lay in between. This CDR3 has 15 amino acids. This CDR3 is CAISELGAGGDTQYF. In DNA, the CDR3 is TGTGCCATCAGTGAACTGGGGGCCGGGGGAGATACGCAGTATTTT.

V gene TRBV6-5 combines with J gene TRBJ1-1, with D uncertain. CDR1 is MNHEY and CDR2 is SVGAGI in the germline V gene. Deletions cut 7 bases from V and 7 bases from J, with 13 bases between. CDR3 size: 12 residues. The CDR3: CASKAGPFEAFF. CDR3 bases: TGTGCCAGCAAGGCAGGACCCTTTGAAGCTTTCTTT.

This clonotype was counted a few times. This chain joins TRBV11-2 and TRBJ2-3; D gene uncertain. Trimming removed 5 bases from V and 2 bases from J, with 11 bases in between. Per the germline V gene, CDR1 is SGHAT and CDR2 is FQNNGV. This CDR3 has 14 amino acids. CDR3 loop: CASSDWTDTDTQYF. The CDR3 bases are TGTGCCAGCAGCGACTGGACCGACACAGATACGCAGTATTTT.

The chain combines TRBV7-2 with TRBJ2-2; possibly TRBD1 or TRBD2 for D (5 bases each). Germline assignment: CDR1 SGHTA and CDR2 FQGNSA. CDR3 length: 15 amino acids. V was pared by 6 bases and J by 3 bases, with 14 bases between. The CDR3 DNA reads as TGTGCCAGCAGTTCCCGTCTGGGGGACACCGGGGAGCTGTTTTTT. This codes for CASSSRLGDTGELFF.

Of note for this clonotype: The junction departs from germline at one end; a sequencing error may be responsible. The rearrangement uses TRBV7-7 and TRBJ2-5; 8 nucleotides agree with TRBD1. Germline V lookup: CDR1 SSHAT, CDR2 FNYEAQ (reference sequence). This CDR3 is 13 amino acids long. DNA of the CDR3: TGTGCTAGCAGGGCACAGGGGGAGGAGACCCAGTACTTC. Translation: CASRAQGEETQYF. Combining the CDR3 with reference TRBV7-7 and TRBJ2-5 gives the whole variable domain GAGVSQSPRYKVTKRGQDVTLRCDPISSHATLYWYQQALGQGPEFLTYFNYEAQPDKSGLPSDRFSAERPEGSISTLTIQRTEQRDSAMYRCASRAQGEETQYFGPGTRLLVL.

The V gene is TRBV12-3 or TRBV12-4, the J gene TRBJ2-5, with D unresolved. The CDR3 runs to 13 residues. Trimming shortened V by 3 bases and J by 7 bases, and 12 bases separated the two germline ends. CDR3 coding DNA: TGTGCCAGCAGTTTTCAAGGAAGACCGACCCAGTACTTC. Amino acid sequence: CASSFQGRPTQYF.

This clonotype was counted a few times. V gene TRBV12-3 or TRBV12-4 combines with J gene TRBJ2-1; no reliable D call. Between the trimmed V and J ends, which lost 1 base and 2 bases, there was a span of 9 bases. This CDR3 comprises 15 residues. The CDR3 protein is CASSLGPAAYNEQFF. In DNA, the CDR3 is TGTGCCAGCAGTTTAGGTCCAGCCGCCTACAATGAGCAGTTCTTC.

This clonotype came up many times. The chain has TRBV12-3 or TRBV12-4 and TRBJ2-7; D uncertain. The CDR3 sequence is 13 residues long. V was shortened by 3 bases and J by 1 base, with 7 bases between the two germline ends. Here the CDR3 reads CASSFEHSYEQYF. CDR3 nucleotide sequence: TGTGCCAGCAGTTTTGAACATTCCTACGAGCAGTACTTC.

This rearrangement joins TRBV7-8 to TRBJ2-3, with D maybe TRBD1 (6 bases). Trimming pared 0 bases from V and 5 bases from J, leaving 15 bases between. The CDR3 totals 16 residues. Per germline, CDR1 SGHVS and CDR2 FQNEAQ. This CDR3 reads CASSLAQWGLGDTQYF. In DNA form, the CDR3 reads TGTGCCAGCAGCTTAGCTCAGTGGGGGCTGGGAGATACGCAGTATTTT.

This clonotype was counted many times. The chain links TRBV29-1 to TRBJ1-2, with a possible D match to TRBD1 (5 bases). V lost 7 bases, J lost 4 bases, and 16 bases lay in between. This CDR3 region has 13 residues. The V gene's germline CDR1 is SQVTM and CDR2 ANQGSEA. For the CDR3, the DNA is TGCAGCGCCGGGGCCGGGGGGTCCTATGGCTACACCTTC. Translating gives CSAGAGGSYGYTF.

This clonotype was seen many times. CDR3 residues: CATSGQNNQPQHF. CDR3 sequence (DNA): TGTGCCACTTCGGGACAGAACAATCAGCCCCAGCATTTT. The chain couples TRBV6-1 to TRBJ1-5; TRBD1 matches 7 bases. CDR1 is MNHNS and CDR2 is SASEGT in the germline V gene. This CDR3 region has 13 residues. With 10 bases clipped from V and 3 bases from J, the junction kept 6 bases outside the gene matches.

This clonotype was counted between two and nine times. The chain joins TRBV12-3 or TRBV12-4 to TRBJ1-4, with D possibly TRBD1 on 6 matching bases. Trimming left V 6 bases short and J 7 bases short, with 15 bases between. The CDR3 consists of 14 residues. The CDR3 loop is CASRHEGGREKLFF. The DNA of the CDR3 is TGTGCCAGCAGACACGAGGGGGGCCGTGAAAAACTGTTTTTT.

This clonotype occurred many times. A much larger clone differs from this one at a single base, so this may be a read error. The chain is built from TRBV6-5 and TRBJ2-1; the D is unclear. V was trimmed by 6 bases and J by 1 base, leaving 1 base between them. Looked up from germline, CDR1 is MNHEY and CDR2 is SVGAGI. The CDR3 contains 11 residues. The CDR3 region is CASRSYNEQFF. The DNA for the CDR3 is TGTGCCAGCAGGTCCTACAATGAGCAGTTCTTC.

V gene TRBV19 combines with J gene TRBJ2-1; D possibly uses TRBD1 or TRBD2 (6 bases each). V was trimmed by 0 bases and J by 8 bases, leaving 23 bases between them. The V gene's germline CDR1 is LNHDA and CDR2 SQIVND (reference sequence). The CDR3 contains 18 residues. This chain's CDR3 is CASSIDGGTRDILYEQFF. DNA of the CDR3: TGTGCCAGTAGTATAGATGGGGGGACCCGGGACATTCTCTATGAGCAGTTCTTC.

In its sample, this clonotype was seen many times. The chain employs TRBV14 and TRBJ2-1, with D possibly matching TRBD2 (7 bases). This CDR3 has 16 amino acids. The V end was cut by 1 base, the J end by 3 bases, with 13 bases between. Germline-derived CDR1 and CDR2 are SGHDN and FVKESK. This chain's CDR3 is CASSQVGGPNYNEQFF. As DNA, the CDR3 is TGTGCCAGCAGCCAAGTGGGGGGGCCCAACTACAATGAGCAGTTCTTC.

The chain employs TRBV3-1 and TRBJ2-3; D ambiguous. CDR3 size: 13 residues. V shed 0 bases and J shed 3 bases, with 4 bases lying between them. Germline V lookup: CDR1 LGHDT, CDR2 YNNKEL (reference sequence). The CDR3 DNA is TGTGCCAGCAGCCAAGATCGAACAGATACGCAGTATTTT. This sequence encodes CASSQDRTDTQYF.

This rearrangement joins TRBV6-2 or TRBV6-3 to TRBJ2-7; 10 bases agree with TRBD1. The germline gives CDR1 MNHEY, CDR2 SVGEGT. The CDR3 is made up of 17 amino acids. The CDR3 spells CASSYLPGTGAIYEQCV. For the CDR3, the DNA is TGTGCCAGCAGTTACCTCCCCGGGACAGGGGCTATTTATGAGCAGTGCGTC.

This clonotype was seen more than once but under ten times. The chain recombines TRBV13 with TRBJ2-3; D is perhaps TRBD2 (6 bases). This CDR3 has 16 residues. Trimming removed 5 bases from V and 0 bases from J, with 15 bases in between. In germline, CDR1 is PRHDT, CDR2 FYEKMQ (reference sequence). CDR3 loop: CASSLTSFQSTDTQYF. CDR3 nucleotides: TGTGCCAGCAGCCTAACTAGCTTCCAAAGCACAGATACGCAGTATTTT.

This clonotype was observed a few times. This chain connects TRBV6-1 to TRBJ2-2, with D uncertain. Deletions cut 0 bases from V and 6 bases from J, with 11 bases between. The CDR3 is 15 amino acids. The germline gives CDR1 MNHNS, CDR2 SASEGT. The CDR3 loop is CASSEADRPPGELFF. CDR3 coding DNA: TGTGCCAGCAGTGAAGCGGATCGCCCTCCCGGGGAGCTGTTTTTT.

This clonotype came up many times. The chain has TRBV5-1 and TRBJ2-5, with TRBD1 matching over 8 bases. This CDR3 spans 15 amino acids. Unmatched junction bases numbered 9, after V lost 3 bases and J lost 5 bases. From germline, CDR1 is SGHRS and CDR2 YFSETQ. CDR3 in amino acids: CASSWTGTGRETQYF. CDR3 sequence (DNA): TGCGCCAGCAGCTGGACAGGGACAGGACGCGAGACCCAGTACTTC. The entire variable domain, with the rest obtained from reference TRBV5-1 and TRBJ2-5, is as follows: KAGVTQTPRYLIKTRGQQVTLSCSPISGHRSVSWYQQTPGQGLQFLFEYFSETQRNKGNFPGRFSGRQFSNSRSEMNVSTLELGDSALYLCASSWTGTGRETQYFGPGTRLLVL.

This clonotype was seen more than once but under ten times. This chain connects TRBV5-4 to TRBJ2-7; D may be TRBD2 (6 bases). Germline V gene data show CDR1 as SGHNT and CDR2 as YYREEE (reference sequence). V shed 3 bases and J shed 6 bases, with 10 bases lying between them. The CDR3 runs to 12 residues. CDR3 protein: CASSSEEGEQYF. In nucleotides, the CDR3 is TGTGCCAGCAGCTCGGAGGAGGGCGAGCAGTACTTC.

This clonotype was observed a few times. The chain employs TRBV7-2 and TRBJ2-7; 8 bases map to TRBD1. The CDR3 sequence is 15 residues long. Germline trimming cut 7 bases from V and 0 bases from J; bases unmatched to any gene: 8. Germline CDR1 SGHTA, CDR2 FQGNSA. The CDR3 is CASTDRTGFSYEQYF. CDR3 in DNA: TGTGCCAGCACCGATCGGACAGGGTTCTCCTACGAGCAGTACTTC. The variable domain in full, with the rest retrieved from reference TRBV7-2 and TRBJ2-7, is GAGVSQSPSNKVTEKGKDVELRCDPISGHTALYWYRQSLGQGLEFLIYFQGNSAPDKSGLPSDRFSAERTGGSVSTLTIQRTQQEDSAVYLCASTDRTGFSYEQYFGPGTRLTVT.

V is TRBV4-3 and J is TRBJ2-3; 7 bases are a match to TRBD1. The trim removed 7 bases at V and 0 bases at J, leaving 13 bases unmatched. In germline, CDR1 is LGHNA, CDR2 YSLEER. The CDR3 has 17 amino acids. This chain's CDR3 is CASTKAARGMSTDTQYF. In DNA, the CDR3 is TGCGCCAGCACCAAAGCCGCCAGGGGGATGAGCACAGATACGCAGTATTTT.

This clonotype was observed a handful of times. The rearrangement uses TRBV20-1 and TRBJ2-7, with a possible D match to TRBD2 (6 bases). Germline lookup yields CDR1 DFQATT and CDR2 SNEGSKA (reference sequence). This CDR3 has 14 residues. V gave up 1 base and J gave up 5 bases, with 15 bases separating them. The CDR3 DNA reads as TGCAGTGCTAGAGCCGGGGGAATAATGGACGAGCAGTACGTC. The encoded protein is CSARAGGIMDEQYV.

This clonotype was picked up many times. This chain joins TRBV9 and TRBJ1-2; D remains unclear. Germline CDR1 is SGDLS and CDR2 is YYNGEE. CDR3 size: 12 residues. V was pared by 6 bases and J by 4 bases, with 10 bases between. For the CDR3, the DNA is TGTGCCAGCAACCGACATCTCTATGGCTACACCTTC. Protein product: CASNRHLYGYTF. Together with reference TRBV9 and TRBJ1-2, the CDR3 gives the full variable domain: DSGVTQTPKHLITATGQRVTLRCSPRSGDLSVYWYQQSLDQGLQFLIQYYNGEERAKGNILERFSAQQFPDLHSELNLSSLELGDSALYFCASNRHLYGYTFGSGTRLTVV.

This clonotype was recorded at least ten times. CDR3 sequence reads: CASSWDRGRNSPLHF. The CDR3 coding sequence is TGTGCCAGCAGTTGGGACAGGGGGCGTAATTCACCCCTCCACTTT. This chain connects TRBV27 to TRBJ1-6; TRBD1 matches at 12 bases. Germline V gene sequence: CDR1 MNHEY, CDR2 SMNVEV (reference sequence). CDR3 length: 15 amino acids. The V and J ends lost 4 bases and 6 bases, in that order; junction bases with no gene match: 1.

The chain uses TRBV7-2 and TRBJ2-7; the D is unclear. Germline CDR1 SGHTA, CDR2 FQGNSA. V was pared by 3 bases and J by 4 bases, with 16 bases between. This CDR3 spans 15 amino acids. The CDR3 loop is CASSFANRGLYEQYV. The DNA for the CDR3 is TGTGCCAGCAGCTTCGCGAACAGAGGCCTGTACGAGCAGTACGTC.